The TCR beta chain under discussion was sequenced for a study of cytomegalovirus exposure and HLA in healthy donors. Regarding the study as a whole: Specific recognition of CMV antigens was confirmed in vitro for three chains (all CMV-associated). Earlier analysis yielded a pattern in which most TCR beta V segments were productive about 90% or about 30% of the time.

This clone has only a few counts. The antigen is undetermined. PCR primers comprised 60 Vbeta and 13 Jbeta primers. Sequencing used immunoSEQ multiplex PCR; TCRdb keeps in-frame clones, though not all of them. Seen here are about 140,000 clones, 79% observed once, and the top ten hold about 1%. V dropped 3 bases and J dropped 5 bases, with 11 bases sitting between them. CDR3 length equals 14 residues. Germline CDR1 and CDR2: LNHDA and SQIVND (reference sequence). The donors gave bone marrow, and they were healthy. The sequenced material came from PBMCs. The chain links TRBV19 to TRBJ2-1; D is possibly TRBD1 (6 bases). This receptor was obtained from a male donor in good health and CMV-seronegative. CDR3 sequence (DNA): TGTGCCAGTAGTATGGGACACGGTGACAATGAGCAGTTCTTC. It codes for CASSMGHGDNEQFF.